This is a list of T cell receptor beta chains from one sample in a study of T cell changes during pregnancy in multiple sclerosis. Here immunoSEQ multiplex PCR was the method, and the copy in TCRdb shows in-frame clones only, minus some. The table has over 30,000 clones, over 75% seen once. The sample consisted of CD4+ T cells from peripheral blood mononuclear cells, taken before pregnancy. These receptors were obtained from a female donor with multiple sclerosis, enrolled in a pregnancy study. Both conserved end residues are part of each CDR3. The D gene is left open where the match is weak. Only part of the rows carry a size: once, few, many, or a class if the clone is expanded.

j_call: TRBJ1-2
d_call: -
v_call: TRBV6-5
clone_size: -
cdr3_aa: CASSYSYREYGYTF
cdr3_nt: TGTGCCAGCAGTTACTCGTATAGGGAGTATGGCTACACCTTC

j_call: TRBJ1-5
d_call: TRBD1
v_call: TRBV30
clone_size: once
cdr3_aa: CAWSRGQVYNQPQHF
cdr3_nt: TGTGCCTGGAGTCGGGGACAGGTGTACAATCAGCCCCAGCATTTT

j_call: TRBJ1-5
d_call: -
v_call: TRBV27
clone_size: -
cdr3_aa: CASSFKGHSNQPQHF
cdr3_nt: TGTGCCAGCAGTTTCAAGGGGCACAGCAATCAGCCCCAGCATTTT

j_call: TRBJ2-7
d_call: -
v_call: TRBV27
clone_size: -
cdr3_aa: CASSRAGSTYEQYF
cdr3_nt: TGTGCCAGCAGTCGTGCTGGGAGCACCTACGAGCAGTACTTC

j_call: TRBJ2-5
d_call: -
v_call: TRBV10-3
clone_size: -
cdr3_aa: CAISGQAGQETQYF
cdr3_nt: TGTGCCATCAGTGGGCAGGCAGGTCAAGAGACCCAGTACTTC

j_call: TRBJ2-7
d_call: TRBD1
v_call: TRBV5-6
clone_size: -
cdr3_aa: CASSLVGGVYEQYF
cdr3_nt: TGTGCCAGCAGCTTGGTAGGGGGCGTCTACGAGCAGTACTTC

j_call: TRBJ2-5
d_call: -
v_call: TRBV10-3
clone_size: -
cdr3_aa: CAISEPGLHGETQYF
cdr3_nt: TGTGCCATCAGTGAGCCGGGACTCCACGGGGAGACCCAGTACTTC

j_call: TRBJ2-3
d_call: TRBD2
v_call: TRBV19
clone_size: -
cdr3_aa: CASTTPLAGGQYF
cdr3_nt: TGTGCCAGTACAACACCGCTAGCGGGAGGGCAGTATTTT

j_call: TRBJ2-1
d_call: TRBD1
v_call: TRBV28
clone_size: -
cdr3_aa: CASSLPGTGRNEQFF
cdr3_nt: TGTGCCAGCAGTTTGCCCGGGACAGGGAGGAATGAGCAGTTCTTC

j_call: TRBJ1-4
d_call: TRBD1
v_call: TRBV30
clone_size: -
cdr3_aa: CAWTGDRGVNEKLFF
cdr3_nt: TGTGCCTGGACTGGTGACAGGGGCGTTAATGAAAAACTGTTTTTT

j_call: TRBJ2-7
d_call: TRBD1
v_call: TRBV11-2
clone_size: -
cdr3_aa: CASKMGTGGYEQYF
cdr3_nt: TGTGCCAGCAAGATGGGGACAGGGGGGTACGAGCAGTACTTC

j_call: TRBJ2-7
d_call: TRBD2
v_call: TRBV19
clone_size: -
cdr3_aa: CASSMQASGYSYEQYF
cdr3_nt: TGTGCCAGTAGTATGCAGGCTAGCGGTTACTCCTACGAGCAGTACTTC

j_call: TRBJ2-5
d_call: TRBD1
v_call: TRBV5-1
clone_size: -
cdr3_aa: CASSVTGAGETQYF
cdr3_nt: TGCGCCAGCAGCGTGACAGGGGCTGGGGAGACCCAGTACTTC

j_call: TRBJ1-1
d_call: TRBD1
v_call: TRBV7-9
clone_size: -
cdr3_aa: CASSLAESDREKAFF
cdr3_nt: TGTGCCAGCAGCTTAGCCGAATCGGACAGGGAGAAAGCTTTCTTT

j_call: TRBJ2-1
d_call: TRBD2
v_call: TRBV9
clone_size: -
cdr3_aa: CASRPGGSSYNEQFF
cdr3_nt: TGTGCCAGCAGACCGGGGGGGAGCTCCTACAATGAGCAGTTCTTC

j_call: TRBJ2-7
d_call: TRBD1
v_call: TRBV28
clone_size: few
cdr3_aa: CATQTGGTYEQYF
cdr3_nt: TGTGCCACCCAGACAGGGGGCACCTACGAGCAGTACTTC

j_call: TRBJ2-3
d_call: TRBD2
v_call: TRBV6-1
clone_size: -
cdr3_aa: CASSGTSSTDTQYF
cdr3_nt: TGTGCCAGCAGTGGGACTAGCAGCACAGATACGCAGTATTTT

j_call: TRBJ2-7
d_call: TRBD2
v_call: TRBV7-2
clone_size: -
cdr3_aa: CASSQWTSGNNEQYF
cdr3_nt: TGTGCCAGCAGCCAGTGGACTAGCGGGAACAACGAGCAGTACTTC

j_call: TRBJ2-5
d_call: TRBD1
v_call: TRBV25-1
clone_size: -
cdr3_aa: CASSDLTGAQETQYF
cdr3_nt: TGTGCCAGCAGTGACCTGACAGGGGCCCAAGAGACCCAGTACTTC

j_call: TRBJ2-4
d_call: -
v_call: TRBV9
clone_size: -
cdr3_aa: CASSPPEQGGKNIQYF
cdr3_nt: TGTGCCAGCAGCCCCCCGGAGCAGGGCGGCAAAAACATTCAGTACTTC

j_call: TRBJ1-6
d_call: -
v_call: TRBV5-6
clone_size: once
cdr3_aa: CASSRRGGAGYLSPLHF
cdr3_nt: TGTGCCAGCAGCCGTCGCGGGGGCGCCGGATATCTTTCACCCCTCCACTTT

j_call: TRBJ2-7
d_call: TRBD2
v_call: TRBV28
clone_size: once
cdr3_aa: CASGSTSAPREQYF
cdr3_nt: TGTGCCAGCGGGTCAACTAGCGCCCCAAGGGAGCAGTACTTC

j_call: TRBJ2-3
d_call: TRBD2
v_call: TRBV10-3
clone_size: -
cdr3_aa: CAISGKRELTDTQYF
cdr3_nt: TGTGCCATCAGTGGAAAGCGGGAGTTGACAGATACGCAGTATTTT

j_call: TRBJ2-7
d_call: -
v_call: TRBV7-7
clone_size: -
cdr3_aa: CASSLSTGLREQYF
cdr3_nt: TGTGCTAGCAGCTTATCCACAGGGTTACGCGAGCAGTACTTC

j_call: TRBJ2-7
d_call: TRBD1
v_call: TRBV6-5
clone_size: -
cdr3_aa: CASSYLGTGKDEQYF
cdr3_nt: TGTGCCAGCAGTTACTTAGGGACAGGGAAGGACGAGCAGTACTTC

j_call: TRBJ2-3
d_call: TRBD2
v_call: TRBV27
clone_size: -
cdr3_aa: CASKSRTSGITDTQYF
cdr3_nt: TGTGCCAGCAAATCCCGGACTAGCGGGATCACAGATACGCAGTATTTT

j_call: TRBJ1-2
d_call: -
v_call: TRBV7-2
clone_size: few
cdr3_aa: CASSVAGESYYGYTF
cdr3_nt: TGTGCCAGCAGCGTCGCAGGGGAGTCCTACTATGGCTACACCTTC

j_call: TRBJ2-6
d_call: -
v_call: TRBV4-2
clone_size: -
cdr3_aa: CASSQDGGPGANVLTF
cdr3_nt: TGTGCCAGCAGCCAAGACGGGGGACCTGGGGCCAACGTCCTGACTTTC

j_call: TRBJ2-5
d_call: TRBD1
v_call: TRBV2
clone_size: -
cdr3_aa: CASSKGQPAAQYF
cdr3_nt: TGTGCCAGCAGCAAGGGACAGCCAGCGGCCCAGTACTTC

j_call: TRBJ2-1
d_call: -
v_call: TRBV6-6
clone_size: -
cdr3_aa: CASSSKSSYNEQFF
cdr3_nt: TGTGCCAGCAGTTCTAAGAGCTCCTACAATGAGCAGTTCTTC

j_call: TRBJ1-1
d_call: TRBD1
v_call: TRBV19
clone_size: -
cdr3_aa: CASSMDRGNTEAFF
cdr3_nt: TGTGCCAGTAGTATGGACAGGGGTAACACTGAAGCTTTCTTT

j_call: TRBJ1-5
d_call: -
v_call: TRBV2
clone_size: -
cdr3_aa: CASSPDRPNQPQHF
cdr3_nt: TGTGCCAGCTCTCCCGACAGGCCCAATCAGCCCCAGCATTTT

j_call: TRBJ2-3
d_call: TRBD1
v_call: TRBV6-1
clone_size: -
cdr3_aa: CASRPGQGGDTQYF
cdr3_nt: TGTGCCAGCAGGCCGGGACAGGGCGGAGATACGCAGTATTTT

j_call: TRBJ1-3
d_call: -
v_call: TRBV14
clone_size: -
cdr3_aa: CASSQDSGRARNTIYF
cdr3_nt: TGTGCCAGCAGCCAAGATTCGGGCAGGGCGCGTAACACCATATATTTT

j_call: TRBJ2-1
d_call: TRBD2
v_call: TRBV7-2
clone_size: -
cdr3_aa: CASSLPGTSGRNEQFF
cdr3_nt: TGTGCCAGCAGCTTACCTGGGACTAGCGGGAGGAATGAGCAGTTCTTC

j_call: TRBJ1-3
d_call: -
v_call: TRBV4-2
clone_size: -
cdr3_aa: CASSQEAGRSGNTIYF
cdr3_nt: TGTGCCAGCAGCCAAGAGGCAGGTCGATCTGGAAACACCATATATTTT

j_call: TRBJ2-6
d_call: -
v_call: TRBV4-1
clone_size: -
cdr3_aa: CASSQIGAGHSGANVLTF
cdr3_nt: TGCGCCAGCAGCCAAATAGGGGCAGGGCACTCTGGGGCCAACGTCCTGACTTTC

j_call: TRBJ2-1
d_call: TRBD2
v_call: TRBV2
clone_size: -
cdr3_aa: CASSEAGGTFWDEQFF
cdr3_nt: TGTGCCAGCAGTGAGGCGGGAGGGACGTTTTGGGATGAGCAGTTCTTC

j_call: TRBJ1-2
d_call: -
v_call: TRBV2
clone_size: -
cdr3_aa: CASRGSGGGYTF
cdr3_nt: TGTGCCAGCAGGGGGAGCGGGGGTGGCTACACCTTC

j_call: TRBJ2-7
d_call: TRBD1
v_call: TRBV10-1
clone_size: -
cdr3_aa: CASSDPGQGRDEQYF
cdr3_nt: TGCGCCAGCAGTGACCCGGGACAGGGGAGAGACGAGCAGTACTTC

j_call: TRBJ1-5
d_call: -
v_call: TRBV9
clone_size: -
cdr3_aa: CASSVAGRSNQPQHF
cdr3_nt: TGTGCCAGCAGCGTAGCTGGCAGATCCAATCAGCCCCAGCATTTT

j_call: TRBJ2-2
d_call: TRBD2
v_call: TRBV10-1
clone_size: once
cdr3_aa: CASSTSGRTGELFF
cdr3_nt: TGCGCCAGCAGTACTAGCGGGAGAACCGGGGAGCTGTTTTTT

j_call: TRBJ2-2
d_call: -
v_call: TRBV7-9
clone_size: -
cdr3_aa: CASSRVGTFKAGELFF
cdr3_nt: TGTGCCAGCAGCCGCGTAGGGACTTTTAAAGCCGGGGAGCTGTTTTTT

j_call: TRBJ2-7
d_call: TRBD2
v_call: TRBV9
clone_size: -
cdr3_aa: CASSGTSGPYEQYF
cdr3_nt: TGTGCCAGCAGCGGGACTAGCGGACCCTACGAGCAGTACTTC

j_call: TRBJ2-2
d_call: TRBD1
v_call: TRBV6-1
clone_size: -
cdr3_aa: CATAPGQVITGELFF
cdr3_nt: TGTGCCACAGCTCCGGGACAGGTTATCACCGGGGAGCTGTTTTTT

j_call: TRBJ2-3
d_call: TRBD2
v_call: TRBV7-2
clone_size: -
cdr3_aa: CASSLTSGSTDTQYF
cdr3_nt: TGTGCCAGCAGCCTAACTAGCGGAAGCACAGATACGCAGTATTTT

j_call: TRBJ2-3
d_call: TRBD1
v_call: TRBV5-1
clone_size: -
cdr3_aa: CASSHRGSTDTQYF
cdr3_nt: TGCGCCAGCAGTCACAGGGGGTCCACAGATACGCAGTATTTT

j_call: TRBJ2-7
d_call: TRBD1
v_call: TRBV5-1
clone_size: -
cdr3_aa: CASSTGQGGSYEQYF
cdr3_nt: TGCGCCAGCAGCACCGGACAGGGAGGCTCCTACGAGCAGTACTTC

j_call: TRBJ2-5
d_call: -
v_call: TRBV6-5
clone_size: -
cdr3_aa: CASTPPQGETQYF
cdr3_nt: TGTGCCAGCACCCCACCCCAGGGGGAGACCCAGTACTTC

j_call: TRBJ1-4
d_call: TRBD1
v_call: TRBV19
clone_size: -
cdr3_aa: CASSPDRGNEKLFF
cdr3_nt: TGTGCCAGTAGTCCCGACAGGGGTAATGAAAAACTGTTTTTT

j_call: TRBJ2-3
d_call: -
v_call: TRBV11-2
clone_size: few
cdr3_aa: CASSFNSDQAGDTQYF
cdr3_nt: TGTGCCAGCAGCTTTAATAGCGACCAGGCCGGAGATACGCAGTATTTT

j_call: TRBJ2-5
d_call: -
v_call: TRBV18
clone_size: -
cdr3_aa: CASSYREGVETQYF
cdr3_nt: TGTGCCAGCTCATACAGGGAGGGCGTAGAGACCCAGTACTTC

j_call: TRBJ1-1
d_call: TRBD1
v_call: TRBV28
clone_size: -
cdr3_aa: CASGEGDREVTEAFF
cdr3_nt: TGTGCCAGCGGAGAGGGGGACAGGGAGGTCACTGAAGCTTTCTTT

j_call: TRBJ2-1
d_call: TRBD2
v_call: TRBV6-6
clone_size: -
cdr3_aa: CASTTSGRAYNEQFF
cdr3_nt: TGTGCCAGCACTACAAGCGGGAGGGCCTACAATGAGCAGTTCTTC

j_call: TRBJ1-5
d_call: -
v_call: TRBV28
clone_size: -
cdr3_aa: CASRGGNQPQHF
cdr3_nt: TGTGCCAGCAGGGGCGGCAATCAGCCCCAGCATTTT

j_call: TRBJ2-7
d_call: TRBD2
v_call: TRBV4-3
clone_size: few
cdr3_aa: CASSQDFGGRERYF
cdr3_nt: TGCGCCAGCAGCCAAGACTTCGGTGGGAGGGAAAGGTACTTC